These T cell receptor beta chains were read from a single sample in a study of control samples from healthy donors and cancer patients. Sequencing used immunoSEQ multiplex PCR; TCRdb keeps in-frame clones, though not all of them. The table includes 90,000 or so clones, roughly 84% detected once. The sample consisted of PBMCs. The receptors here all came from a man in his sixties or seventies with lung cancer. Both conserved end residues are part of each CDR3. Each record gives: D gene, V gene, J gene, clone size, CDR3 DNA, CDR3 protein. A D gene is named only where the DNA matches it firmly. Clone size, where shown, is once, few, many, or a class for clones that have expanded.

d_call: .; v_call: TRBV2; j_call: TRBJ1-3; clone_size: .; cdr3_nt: TGTGCCAGCAGTGTTCGGCGACAGGCGCTCTCTGGAAACACCATATATTTT; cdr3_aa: CASSVRRQALSGNTIYF
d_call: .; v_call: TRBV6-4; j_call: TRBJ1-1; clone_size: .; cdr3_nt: TGTGCCAGCAGCGCCTCAGCGAACACTGAAGCTTTCTTT; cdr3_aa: CASSASANTEAFF
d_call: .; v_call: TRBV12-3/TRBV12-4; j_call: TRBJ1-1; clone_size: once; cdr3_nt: TGTGCCAGCAGTCGACAGCGTGGGGCTGAAGCTTTCTTT; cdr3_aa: CASSRQRGAEAFF
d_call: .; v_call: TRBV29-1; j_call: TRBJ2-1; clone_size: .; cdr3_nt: TGCAGCGTGTGGAGGGGCAATGAGCAGTTCTTC; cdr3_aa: CSVWRGNEQFF
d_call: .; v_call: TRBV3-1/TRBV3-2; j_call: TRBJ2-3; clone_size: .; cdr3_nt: TGTGCCAGCAGCCTCGGGGGGACAGTCACAGATACGCAGTATTTT; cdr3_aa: CASSLGGTVTDTQYF
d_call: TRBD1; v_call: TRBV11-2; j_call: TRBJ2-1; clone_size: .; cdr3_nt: TGTGCCAGCAGCTTCCGGGACAGAGCCAACAATGAGCAGTTCTTC; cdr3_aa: CASSFRDRANNEQFF
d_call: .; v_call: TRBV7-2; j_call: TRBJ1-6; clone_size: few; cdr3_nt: TGTGCCAGCAGCTTAACATCCTCCGTTCGAGGGGGTTCACCCCTCCACTTT; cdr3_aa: CASSLTSSVRGGSPLHF
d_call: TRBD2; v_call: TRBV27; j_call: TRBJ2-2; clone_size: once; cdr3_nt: TGTGCCAGCAGTTTCCCTAGCGGGGGGTTCACCGGGGAGCTGTTTTTT; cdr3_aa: CASSFPSGGFTGELFF
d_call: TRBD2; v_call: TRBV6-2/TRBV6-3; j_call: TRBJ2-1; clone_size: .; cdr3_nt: TGTGCCAGCAGTCGGACTAGCGGGGACTACAATGAGCAGTTCTTC; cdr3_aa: CASSRTSGDYNEQFF
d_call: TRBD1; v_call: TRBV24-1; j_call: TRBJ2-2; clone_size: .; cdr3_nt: TGTGCCACCAGTGATTCTAGGAACAGGGGAACCGCGAACACCGGGGAGCTGTTTTTT; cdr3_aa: CATSDSRNRGTANTGELFF
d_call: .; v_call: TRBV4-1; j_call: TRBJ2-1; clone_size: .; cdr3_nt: TGCGCCAGCAGCCAAGGGCCCGGTATCAGCTCCTACAATGAGCAGTTCTTC; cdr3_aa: CASSQGPGISSYNEQFF
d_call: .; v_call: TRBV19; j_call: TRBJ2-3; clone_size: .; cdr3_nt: TGTGCCAGTAGTCCCTCCTCGACAGGTTCCTTTACAGATGCGCAGTATTTT; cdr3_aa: CASSPSSTGSFTDAQYF
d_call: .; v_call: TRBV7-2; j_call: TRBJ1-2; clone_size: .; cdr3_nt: TGTGCCAGCAGCTTTGAAATGGACTATGGCTACACCTTC; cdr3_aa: CASSFEMDYGYTF
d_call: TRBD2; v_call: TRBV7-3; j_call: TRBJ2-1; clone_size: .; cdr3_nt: TGTGCCAGCAGCTTAACTGGGACTAGCCCTTACAATGAGCAGTTCTTC; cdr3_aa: CASSLTGTSPYNEQFF
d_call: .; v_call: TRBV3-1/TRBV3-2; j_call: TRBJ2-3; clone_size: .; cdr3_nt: TGTGCCAGCAGCCCCTTACGACTAGGCACAGATACGCAGTATTTT; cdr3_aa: CASSPLRLGTDTQYF
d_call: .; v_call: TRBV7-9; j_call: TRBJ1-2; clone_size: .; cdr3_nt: TGTGCCAGCAGCCCGGGTATTAAGGGCTACACCTTC; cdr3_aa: CASSPGIKGYTF
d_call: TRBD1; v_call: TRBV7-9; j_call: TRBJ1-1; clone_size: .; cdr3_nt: TGTGCCAGCAGATCAGGGGGATTGACCACTGAAGCTTTCTTT; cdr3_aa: CASRSGGLTTEAFF
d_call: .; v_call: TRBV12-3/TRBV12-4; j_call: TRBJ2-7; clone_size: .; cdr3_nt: TGTGCCAGCAGTTTAGGGCAGTCCTACGAGCAGTACTTC; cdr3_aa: CASSLGQSYEQYF
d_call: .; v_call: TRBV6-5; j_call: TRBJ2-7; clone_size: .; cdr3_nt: TGTGCCAGCAGTTTACAGGAGACCTACGAGCAGTACTTC; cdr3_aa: CASSLQETYEQYF
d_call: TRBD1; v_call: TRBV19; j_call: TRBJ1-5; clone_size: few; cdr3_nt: TGTGCCAGTAGTACGACGGGACAGGGCCGCAATCAGCCCCAGCATTTT; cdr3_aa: CASSTTGQGRNQPQHF
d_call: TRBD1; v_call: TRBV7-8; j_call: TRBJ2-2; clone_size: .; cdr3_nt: TGTGCCAGCAGCCAACCCGACAGGGAGACTTCCGGGGAGCTGTTTTTT; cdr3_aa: CASSQPDRETSGELFF
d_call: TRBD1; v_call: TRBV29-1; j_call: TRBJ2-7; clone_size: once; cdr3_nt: TGCAGCGCTCAGGGACAGGCCAGTTACGAGCAGTACTTC; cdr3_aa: CSAQGQASYEQYF
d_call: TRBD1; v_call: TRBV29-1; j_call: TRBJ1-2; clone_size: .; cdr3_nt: TGCAGCGTGGACGGACAGGGAAACTATGGCTACACCTTC; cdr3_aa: CSVDGQGNYGYTF
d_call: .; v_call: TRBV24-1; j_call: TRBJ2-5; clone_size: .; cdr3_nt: TGTGCCACCAGTGGTTCGTGGGGGGAGACCCAGTACTTC; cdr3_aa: CATSGSWGETQYF
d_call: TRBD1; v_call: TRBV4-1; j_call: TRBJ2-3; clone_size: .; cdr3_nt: TGCGCCAGCAGCCTCGCGATAGGACAGGGTGTCGATACGCAGTATTTT; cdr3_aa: CASSLAIGQGVDTQYF
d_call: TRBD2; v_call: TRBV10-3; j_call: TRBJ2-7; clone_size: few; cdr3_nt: TGTGCCATCAAAAATCAACGGGGGGTGGGCTACGAGCAGTACTTC; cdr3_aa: CAIKNQRGVGYEQYF
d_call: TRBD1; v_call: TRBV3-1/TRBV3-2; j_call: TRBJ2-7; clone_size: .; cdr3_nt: TGTGCCAGCAGCCAATTACTCGACAGGGCCGAGCAGTACTTC; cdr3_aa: CASSQLLDRAEQYF
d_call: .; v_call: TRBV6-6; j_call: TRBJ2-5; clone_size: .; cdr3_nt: TGTGCCAGCAGCAAAAGGCGGGGCGAGGAGACCCAGTACTTC; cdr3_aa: CASSKRRGEETQYF
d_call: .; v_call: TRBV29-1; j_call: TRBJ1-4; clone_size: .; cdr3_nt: TGCAGCGGAGAGTTAGCTAATGAAAAACTGTTTTTT; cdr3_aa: CSGELANEKLFF
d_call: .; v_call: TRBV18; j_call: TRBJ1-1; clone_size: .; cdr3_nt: TGTGCCAGCTCACCACAGGGGCGGACTGAAGCTTTCTTT; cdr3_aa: CASSPQGRTEAFF
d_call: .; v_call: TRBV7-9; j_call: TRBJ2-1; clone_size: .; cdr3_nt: TGTGCCAGCAGCTTACCCACCCCGAGAGGGGGGGCCGAGCAGTTCTTC; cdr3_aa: CASSLPTPRGGAEQFF
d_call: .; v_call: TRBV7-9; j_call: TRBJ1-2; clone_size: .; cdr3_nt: TGTGCCAGCAGCTCGGGGGCACGGAGCTCTGATGGCTACACCTTC; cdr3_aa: CASSSGARSSDGYTF
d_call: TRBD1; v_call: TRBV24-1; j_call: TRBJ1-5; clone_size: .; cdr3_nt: TGTGCCACGAGCAGACAGGGGGATCGGCCCCAGCATTTT; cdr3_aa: CATSRQGDRPQHF
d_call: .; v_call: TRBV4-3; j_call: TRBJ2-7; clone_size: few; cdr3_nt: TGCGCCAGCAGCCAAGATATGGCAGACGGCGAGCAGTACTTC; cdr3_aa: CASSQDMADGEQYF
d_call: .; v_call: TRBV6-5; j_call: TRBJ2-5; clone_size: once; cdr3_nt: TGTGCCGGGGGAAGGGAGACCCAGTACTTC; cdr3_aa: CAGGRETQYF
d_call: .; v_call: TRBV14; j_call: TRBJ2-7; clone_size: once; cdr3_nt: TGTGCCAGCAGCCAAGGAGCGGGACAGGCCTACGAGCAGTACTTC; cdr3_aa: CASSQGAGQAYEQYF
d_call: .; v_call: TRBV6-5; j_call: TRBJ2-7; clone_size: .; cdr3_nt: TGTGCCAGCAGATGGGGCCTCTCCGGCCCCTACGAGCAGTACTTC; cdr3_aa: CASRWGLSGPYEQYF
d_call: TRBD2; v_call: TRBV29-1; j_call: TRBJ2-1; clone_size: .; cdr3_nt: TGCAGCGTTTCACCAAATGGGGGGGATGAGCAGTTCTTC; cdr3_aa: CSVSPNGGDEQFF
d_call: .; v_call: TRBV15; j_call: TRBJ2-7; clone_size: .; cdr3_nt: TGTGCCACCGAAAGGACCGGTAGCTCCTACGAGCAGTACTTC; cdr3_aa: CATERTGSSYEQYF
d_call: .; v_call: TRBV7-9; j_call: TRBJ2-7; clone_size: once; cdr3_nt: TGTGCCAGCAGCTCGAGTCGGGGCCTTTACGAGCAGTACTTC; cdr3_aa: CASSSSRGLYEQYF
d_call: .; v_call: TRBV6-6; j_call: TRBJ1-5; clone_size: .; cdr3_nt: TGTGCCAGCAGCCCCGGGACCCGAGGCCGCAATCAGCCCCAGCATTTT; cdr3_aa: CASSPGTRGRNQPQHF
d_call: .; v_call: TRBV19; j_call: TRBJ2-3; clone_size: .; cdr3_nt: TGTGCCAGTAATCAAGTAGGACAGAGTAATACGCAGTATTTT; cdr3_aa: CASNQVGQSNTQYF
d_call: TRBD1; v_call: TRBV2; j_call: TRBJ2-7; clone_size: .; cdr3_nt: TGTGCCAGCAGTGGAGGGACAGGGCCCCACGAGCAGTACTTC; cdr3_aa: CASSGGTGPHEQYF
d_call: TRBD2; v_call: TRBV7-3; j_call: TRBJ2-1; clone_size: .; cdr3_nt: TGTGCCAGCAGCCCTTACATACTAGCGGGGGGGCCGGATGAGCAGTTCTTC; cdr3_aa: CASSPYILAGGPDEQFF
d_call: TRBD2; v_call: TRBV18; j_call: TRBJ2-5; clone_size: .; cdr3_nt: TGTGCCAGCTCACCGTCCACTACTAGCGGGGGAGGAGAGACCCAGTACTTC; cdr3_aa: CASSPSTTSGGGETQYF
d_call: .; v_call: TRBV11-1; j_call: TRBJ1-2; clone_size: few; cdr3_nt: TGTGCCAGCAGCTTGACAGGTTATGGCTACACCTTC; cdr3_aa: CASSLTGYGYTF
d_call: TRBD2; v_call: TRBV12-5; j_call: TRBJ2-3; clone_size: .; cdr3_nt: TGTGCTAGTGGTCTCGGGACTAGCGGTCCTCCAGATACGCAGTATTTT; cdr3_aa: CASGLGTSGPPDTQYF
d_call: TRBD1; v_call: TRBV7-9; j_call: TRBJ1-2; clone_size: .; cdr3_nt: TGTGCCAGCAGCGCGACCGGGACAGATTTTTGGAATGGCTACACCTTC; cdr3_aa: CASSATGTDFWNGYTF
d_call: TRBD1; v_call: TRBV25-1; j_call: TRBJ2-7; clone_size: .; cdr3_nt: TGTGCCAGCAAAGGCCCCGCAGGGGGATACTCCTACGAGCAGTACTTC; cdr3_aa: CASKGPAGGYSYEQYF
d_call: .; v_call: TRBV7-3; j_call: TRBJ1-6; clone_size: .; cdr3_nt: TGTGCCAGCAGCTTATCAGACGGTCGGAATTCACCCCTCCACTTT; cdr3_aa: CASSLSDGRNSPLHF
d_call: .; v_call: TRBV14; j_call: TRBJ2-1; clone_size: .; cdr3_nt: TGTGCCAGCAGCCTAGAATTCGGGGAGCAGTTCTTC; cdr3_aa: CASSLEFGEQFF
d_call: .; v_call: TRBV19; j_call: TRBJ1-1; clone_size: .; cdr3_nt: TGTGCCAGTAGTATGTTTGGGGCGAACACTGAAGCTTTCTTT; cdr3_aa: CASSMFGANTEAFF
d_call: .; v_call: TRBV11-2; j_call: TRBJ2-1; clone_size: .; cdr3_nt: TGTGCCAGCACTCAGGGGGGGCGGGAGCAGTTCTTC; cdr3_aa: CASTQGGREQFF
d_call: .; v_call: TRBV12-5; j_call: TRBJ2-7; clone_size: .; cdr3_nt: TGTGCTAGTGGTTTTGAAGACGAGCAGTACTTC; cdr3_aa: CASGFEDEQYF
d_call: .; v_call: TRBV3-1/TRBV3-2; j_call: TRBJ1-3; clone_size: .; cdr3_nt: TGTGCCAGCAACCGGGGGGGGAATGGAAACACCATATATTTT; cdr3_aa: CASNRGGNGNTIYF
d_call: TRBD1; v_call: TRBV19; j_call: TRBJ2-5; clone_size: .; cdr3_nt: TGTGCCAGTAGTTTGGAGGCCGGGACAGGGGACAGACAGACCCAGTACTTC; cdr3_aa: CASSLEAGTGDRQTQYF
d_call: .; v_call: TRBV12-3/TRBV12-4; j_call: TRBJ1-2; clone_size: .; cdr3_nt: TGTGCCAGCAGTTTAGGCCCCAATGGCGGCTACACCTTC; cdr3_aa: CASSLGPNGGYTF